The sequence of this T cell receptor (beta chain) was determined in a study of cytotoxic CD8 clonotypes in ibrutinib-treated CLL. In the study overall: Mean values per sample were a few hundred thousand productive templates and tens of thousands of productive rearrangements. Study-level points and caveats: The study sampled sustained-remission and progressing patients at different times. Increased clonality at ibrutinib response gave way to a return toward baseline at progression.

J gave up 6 bases and V 0 bases, and 10 bases lay outside the gene matches. CDR1 and CDR2 from the germline V gene are SGHNT and YYREEE (reference sequence). The CDR3 loop spans 17 amino acids. Generated by immunoSEQ multiplex PCR, the TCRdb table keeps only in-frame clones and is missing some. The sample carries fewer than 400,000 clones, roughly two thirds recorded once. As concerns this clone: As yet, its antigen is unknown.

The chain employs TRBV5-4 and TRBJ2-7; 12 nucleotides match TRBD1. The TCR comes from a human donor with chronic lymphocytic leukemia. This material consisted of PBMCs, taken after 36 months of ibrutinib treatment. The CDR3 is CASSLGTGTGGFGEQYF. The DNA for the CDR3 is TGTGCCAGCAGCTTGGGGACCGGGACAGGGGGCTTTGGCGAGCAGTACTTC.